A single sample is the source of the 8 T cell receptor beta chains below, sequenced in a study of blood T cell repertoires in COVID-19. TCRdb keeps only in-frame clones here, not all; method: immunoSEQ multiplex PCR. The sample includes roughly 150,000 clones, about 89% of them seen just once. Sequenced material: peripheral blood. The source is a man aged 55 to 70 with acute or convalescent COVID-19.

This clone occurred a few times. The chain couples TRBV6-5 to TRBJ1-6; weak D call: TRBD1 (5 bases). The germline V and J ends were trimmed by 2 bases and 0 bases, with 8 bases remaining between them. CDR1 MNHEY and CDR2 SVGAGI come from the germline V gene. The CDR3 extends over 16 amino acids. Here the CDR3 reads CASSYRQTSYNSPLHF. The CDR3 nucleotides read TGTGCCAGCAGTTACCGACAGACCTCCTATAATTCACCCCTCCACTTT.

The V call is TRBV6-5, the J call TRBJ1-2; D is ambiguous. This CDR3 contains 13 residues. CDR1 and CDR2 from the germline V gene are MNHEY and SVGAGI. Trimming removed 0 bases from V and 8 bases from J, with 10 bases in between. The CDR3 region is CASSYSWAGGYTF. CDR3 DNA sequence: TGTGCCAGCAGTTACTCCTGGGCGGGGGGCTACACCTTC.

This chain joins TRBV11-2 and TRBJ2-2, with 13 bases aligning to TRBD2. Germline V gives CDR1 SGHAT, CDR2 FQNNGV. The junction had 7 bases not matched to a gene; V was cut back by 4 bases and J by 5 bases. The CDR3 spans 17 residues. The CDR3 here is CASSSPGLAGTTGELFF. Written as DNA, the CDR3 is TGTGCCAGCAGCTCCCCGGGACTAGCGGGGACGACCGGGGAGCTGTTTTTT.

The chain couples TRBV19 to TRBJ1-6, with 7 bases lining up with TRBD1. The V gene's germline CDR1 is LNHDA and CDR2 SQIVND (reference sequence). Trimming removed 3 bases from V and 9 bases from J; junction bases left unmatched: 8. CDR3 length equals 15 residues. Here the CDR3 reads CASSIAGQEGSPLHF. The CDR3 bases are TGTGCCAGTAGTATCGCCGGACAGGAGGGTTCACCCCTCCACTTT.

The V gene is TRBV11-2, the J gene TRBJ2-7, with unresolved D. V dropped 2 bases and J dropped 5 bases, with 13 bases sitting between them. The CDR3 is 14 amino acids. Germline V CDR1 and CDR2: SGHAT, FQNNGV. CDR3 nucleotides: TGTGCCAGCAGCTTACAGTTATACATTCACGAGCAGTACTTC. Translated, it gives CASSLQLYIHEQYF.

The genes are TRBV11-2 and TRBJ2-7; no reliable D call. CDR1 is SGHAT, CDR2 FQNNGV, per germline. Trimming removed 5 bases at V and 1 base at J, with 15 bases between. The length of the CDR3 is 15 residues. The CDR3 DNA reads as TGTGCCAGCAGCCTATCAAGAATCGGGTCCTACGAGCAGTACTTC. Encoded protein: CASSLSRIGSYEQYF.

V gene TRBV9 combines with J gene TRBJ2-2; 7 nucleotides align to TRBD1. After removal of 2 bases from V and 5 bases from J, the junction contained 9 bases not matched to a gene. CDR3 length equals 16 residues. Germline values: CDR1 SGDLS, CDR2 YYNGEE. The CDR3 reads CASSVGGQLGTGELFF. The CDR3 bases are TGTGCCAGCAGCGTTGGGGGACAGCTTGGGACCGGGGAGCTGTTTTTT.

The table lists this clone with a count of one. The same CDR3 can be traced to other DNA sequences in this sample. The chain uses TRBV18 and TRBJ1-1; D remains unclear. V was shortened by 1 base and J by 2 bases, with 8 bases between the two germline ends. Germline lookup yields CDR1 KGHSH and CDR2 LQKENI. The CDR3 is 14 amino acids. Here the CDR3 DNA reads TGTGCCAGCTCACCACAGGCGGGCAACACTGAAGCTTTCTTT. Translated: CASSPQAGNTEAFF.